This T cell receptor (beta chain) was identified during a study of CD8 T cells in Susac syndrome. RNA in amounts of roughly 0.5 to 1 ug was reverse transcribed with random hexamers. With immunoSEQ multiplex PCR, TCR beta CDR3 was amplified across 54 Vbeta and 13 Jbeta. MiXCR, applied by TCRdb to the immunoSEQ multiplex PCR reads, yields one record per CDR3 protein. The sample has 200,000 or so distinct CDR3 sequences, about 95% seen once. The patients serving as multiple sclerosis controls were treatment-naive. They had stable or active relapsing-remitting disease and fulfilled revised McDonald criteria. Points from the study as a whole: Only a relatively small number of individuals were included in the TCR sequencing and HLA analysis.

V lost 4 bases to trimming and J lost 3 bases, with 16 bases between them. Germline CDR1 reads LGHDT; CDR2 reads YNNKEL (reference sequence). CDR3 size: 15 residues. This clonotype was recorded only once. The antigen is undetermined. The sample comprised CD4+ T cells from PBMCs. The sequence was obtained from a human donor with multiple sclerosis. This chain connects TRBV3-1 to TRBJ2-7, with D maybe TRBD2 (6 bases). CDR3 amino acids: CASSRSRVGGYEQYF. The CDR3 coding sequence is TGTGCCAGCAGCCGATCTCGAGTCGGGGGCTACGAGCAGTACTTC.